This TCR beta chain was sequenced in a study of blood T cell repertoires in COVID-19. On the study more broadly: COVID-19 samples from acute and convalescent phases originated in the United States, Italy and Spain.

CDR3 length: 14 residues. J was trimmed by 5 bases and V by 3 bases; bases with no gene match: 8. Germline lookup yields CDR1 DFQATT and CDR2 SNEGSKA (reference sequence). TCRdb's table, derived via immunoSEQ multiplex PCR, lists solely in-frame clones and lacks some. The sample has tens of thousands of clones; 82% are singletons. Sequencing was done on a sample of peripheral blood. The chain uses TRBV20-1 and TRBJ2-7; 9 nucleotides agree with TRBD1. This sequence was found in a woman of 80 years or more with acute or convalescent COVID-19. The CDR3 nucleotides are TGCAGTGCTAGTCCGTGGGACAGGGCTAACGAGCAGTACTTC. It encodes CSASPWDRANEQYF.